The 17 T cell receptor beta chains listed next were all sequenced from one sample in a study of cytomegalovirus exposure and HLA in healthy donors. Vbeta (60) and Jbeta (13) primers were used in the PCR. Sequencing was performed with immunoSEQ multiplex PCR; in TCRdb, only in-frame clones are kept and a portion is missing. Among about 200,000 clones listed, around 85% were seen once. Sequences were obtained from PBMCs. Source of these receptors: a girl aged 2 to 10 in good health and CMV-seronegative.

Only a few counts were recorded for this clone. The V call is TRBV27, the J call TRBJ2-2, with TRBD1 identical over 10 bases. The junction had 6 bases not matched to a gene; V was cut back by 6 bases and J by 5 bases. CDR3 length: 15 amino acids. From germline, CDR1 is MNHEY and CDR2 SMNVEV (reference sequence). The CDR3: CASRRDRGVTGELFF. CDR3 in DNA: TGTGCCAGCAGAAGGGACAGGGGCGTTACCGGGGAGCTGTTTTTT.

In DNA, the CDR3 is TGTGCCACCAGCAGAGATTTTCAGGGCTATGGCTACACCTTC. The encoded protein is CATSRDFQGYGYTF. This chain connects TRBV15 to TRBJ1-2; a possible D gene is TRBD1 (5 bases). Germline CDR1 LNHNV, CDR2 YYDKDF (reference sequence). The length of the CDR3 is 14 residues. V dropped 0 bases and J dropped 4 bases, with 9 bases sitting between them.

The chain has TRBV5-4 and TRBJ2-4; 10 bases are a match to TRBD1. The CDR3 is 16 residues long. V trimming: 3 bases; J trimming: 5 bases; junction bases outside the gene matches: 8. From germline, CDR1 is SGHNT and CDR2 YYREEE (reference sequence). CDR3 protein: CASSSRDRGLQNIQYF. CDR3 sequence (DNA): TGTGCCAGCAGCTCCAGGGACAGGGGCCTCCAAAACATTCAGTACTTC.

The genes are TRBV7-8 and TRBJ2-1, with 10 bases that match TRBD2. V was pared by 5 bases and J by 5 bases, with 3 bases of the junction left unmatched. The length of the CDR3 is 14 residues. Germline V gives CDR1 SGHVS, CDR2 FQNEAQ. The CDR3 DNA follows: TGTGCCAGCAGCAGAGGGACTAGCGACAATGAGCAGTTCTTC. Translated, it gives CASSRGTSDNEQFF.

CDR3 sequence reads: CASSVAMGGQETQYF. For the CDR3, the DNA is TGTGCCAGCAGCGTAGCTATGGGGGGGCAAGAGACCCAGTACTTC. The rearrangement links TRBV9 to TRBJ2-5, with 7 bases fitting TRBD2. Germline trimming cut 0 bases from V and 2 bases from J; bases unmatched to any gene: 4. The V gene's germline CDR1 is SGDLS and CDR2 YYNGEE. The CDR3 spans 15 residues. Looking up the rest from reference TRBV9 and TRBJ2-5 gives the full variable domain: DSGVTQTPKHLITATGQRVTLRCSPRSGDLSVYWYQQSLDQGLQFLIQYYNGEERAKGNILERFSAQQFPDLHSELNLSSLELGDSALYFCASSVAMGGQETQYFGPGTRLLVL.

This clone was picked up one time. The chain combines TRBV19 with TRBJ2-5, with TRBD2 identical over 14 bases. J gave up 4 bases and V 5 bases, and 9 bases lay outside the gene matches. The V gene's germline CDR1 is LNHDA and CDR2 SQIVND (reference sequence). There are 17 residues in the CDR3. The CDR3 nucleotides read TGTGCCAGTAGTCAAGAATCCGGGACTAGCGGGAGAGAGACCCAGTACTTC. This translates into CASSQESGTSGRETQYF.

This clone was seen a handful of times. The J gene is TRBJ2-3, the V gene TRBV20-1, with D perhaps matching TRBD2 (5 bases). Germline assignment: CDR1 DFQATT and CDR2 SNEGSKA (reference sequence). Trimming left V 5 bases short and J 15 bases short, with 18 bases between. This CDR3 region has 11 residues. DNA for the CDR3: TGCAGTGCTCCAGGACTCGGACTCGAATATTTT. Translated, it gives CSAPGLGLEYF.

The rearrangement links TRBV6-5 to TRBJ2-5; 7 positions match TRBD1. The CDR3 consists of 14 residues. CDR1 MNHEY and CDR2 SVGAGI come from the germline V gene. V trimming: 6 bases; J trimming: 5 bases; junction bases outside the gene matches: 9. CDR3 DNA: TGTGCCAGCAGCCCCCGACAGGGTGGGGAGACCCAGTACTTC. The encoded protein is CASSPRQGGETQYF.

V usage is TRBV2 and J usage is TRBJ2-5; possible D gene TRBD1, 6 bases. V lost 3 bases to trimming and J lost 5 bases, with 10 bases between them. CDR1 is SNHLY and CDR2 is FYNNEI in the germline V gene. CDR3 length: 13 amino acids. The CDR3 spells CASSDWQGETQYF. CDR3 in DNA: TGTGCCAGCAGTGACTGGCAGGGGGAGACCCAGTACTTC. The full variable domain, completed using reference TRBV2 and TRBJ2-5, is EPEVTQTPSHQVTQMGQEVILRCVPISNHLYFYWYRQILGQKVEFLVSFYNNEISEKSEIFDDQFSVERPDGSNFTLKIRSTKLEDSAMYFCASSDWQGETQYFGPGTRLLVL.

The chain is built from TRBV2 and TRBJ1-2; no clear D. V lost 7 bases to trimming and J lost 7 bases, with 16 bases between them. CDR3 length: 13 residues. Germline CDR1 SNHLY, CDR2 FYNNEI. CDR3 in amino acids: CASKNRLIGGYTF. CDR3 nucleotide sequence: TGTGCCAGCAAAAACCGCCTGATCGGTGGCTACACCTTC.

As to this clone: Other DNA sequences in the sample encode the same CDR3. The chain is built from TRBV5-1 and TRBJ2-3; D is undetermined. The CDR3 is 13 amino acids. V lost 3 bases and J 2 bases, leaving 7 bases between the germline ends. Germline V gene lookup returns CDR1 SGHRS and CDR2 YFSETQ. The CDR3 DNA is TGCGCCAGCAGCTCCGGAGACACAGATACGCAGTATTTT. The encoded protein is CASSSGDTDTQYF. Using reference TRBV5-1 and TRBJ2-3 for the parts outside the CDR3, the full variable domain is KAGVTQTPRYLIKTRGQQVTLSCSPISGHRSVSWYQQTPGQGLQFLFEYFSETQRNKGNFPGRFSGRQFSNSRSEMNVSTLELGDSALYLCASSSGDTDTQYFGPGTRLTVL.

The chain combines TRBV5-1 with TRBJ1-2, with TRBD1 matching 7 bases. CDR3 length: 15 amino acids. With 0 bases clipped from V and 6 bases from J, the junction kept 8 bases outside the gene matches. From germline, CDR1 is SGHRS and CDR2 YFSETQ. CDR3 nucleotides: TGCGCCAGCAGCTTGGTTACCTCAGGGGGGAATGGCTACACCTTC. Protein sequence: CASSLVTSGGNGYTF.

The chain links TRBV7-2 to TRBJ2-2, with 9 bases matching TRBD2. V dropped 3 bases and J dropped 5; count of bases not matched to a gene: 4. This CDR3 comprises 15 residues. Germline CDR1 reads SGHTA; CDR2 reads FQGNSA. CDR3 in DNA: TGTGCCAGCAGCTTTGCGGGGGGGCGGACCGGGGAGCTGTTTTTT. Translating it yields CASSFAGGRTGELFF. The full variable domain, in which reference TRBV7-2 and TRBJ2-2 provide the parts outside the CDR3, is GAGVSQSPSNKVTEKGKDVELRCDPISGHTALYWYRQSLGQGLEFLIYFQGNSAPDKSGLPSDRFSAERTGGSVSTLTIQRTQQEDSAVYLCASSFAGGRTGELFFGEGSRLTVL.

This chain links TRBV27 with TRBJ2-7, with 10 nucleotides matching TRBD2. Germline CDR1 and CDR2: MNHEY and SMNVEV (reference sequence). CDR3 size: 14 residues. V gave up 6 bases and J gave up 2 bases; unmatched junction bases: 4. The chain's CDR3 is CASRGTSVTYEQYF. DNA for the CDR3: TGTGCCAGCAGGGGGACTAGCGTCACCTACGAGCAGTACTTC.

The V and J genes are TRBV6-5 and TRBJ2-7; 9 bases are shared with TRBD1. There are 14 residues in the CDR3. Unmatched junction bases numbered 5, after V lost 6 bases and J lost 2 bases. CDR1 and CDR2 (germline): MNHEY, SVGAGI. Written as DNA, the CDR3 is TGTGCCAGCAGAAAAGGGACAGGGACCTACGAGCAGTACTTC. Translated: CASRKGTGTYEQYF.

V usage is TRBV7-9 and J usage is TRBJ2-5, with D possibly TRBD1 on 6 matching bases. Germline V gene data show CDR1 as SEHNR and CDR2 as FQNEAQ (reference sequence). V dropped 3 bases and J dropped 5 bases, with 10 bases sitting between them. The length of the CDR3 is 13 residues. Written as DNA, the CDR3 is TGTGCCAGCAGCTTCCAGGGGATGGAGACCCAGTACTTC. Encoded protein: CASSFQGMETQYF.

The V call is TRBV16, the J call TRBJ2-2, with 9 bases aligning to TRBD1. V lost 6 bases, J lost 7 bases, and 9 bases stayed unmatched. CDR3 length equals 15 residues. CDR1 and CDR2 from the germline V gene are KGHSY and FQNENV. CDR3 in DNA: TGTGCCAGCAGTCGTACAGGGGGCATCGTCGGGGAGCTGTTTTTT. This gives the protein CASSRTGGIVGELFF.